Presented here are 24 T cell receptor beta chains from one specimen sequenced in a study of shared clonotypes between healthy human individuals. Profiling relied on immunoSEQ multiplex PCR, and the TCRdb table lists in-frame clones only, not all of them. The sample holds under 1,100,000 clones, roughly 74% seen once. The sequenced sample consisted of memory CD4+ T cells from PBMCs. Specified subset: CD45RA-negative fraction. The receptors stem from a man aged 18 to 30 in good health. Some clones in this sample may be carry-over from other donors' samples.

Of note for this clone: The same CDR3 can be traced to other DNA sequences in this sample. The chain has TRBV19 and TRBJ1-5, with D unresolved. Germline CDR1 is LNHDA and CDR2 is SQIVND (reference sequence). The CDR3 is 13 amino acids. V lost 3 bases to trimming and J lost 4 bases, with 7 bases between them. As DNA, the CDR3 is TGTGCCAGTAGTATCAGAGAAAATCAGCCCCAGCATTTT. Encoded protein: CASSIRENQPQHF.

The V call is TRBV11-1, the J call TRBJ2-3; D may be TRBD2 (6 bases). V was cut by 5 bases and J by 4 bases, with 19 bases left in between. Germline lookup yields CDR1 SGHAT and CDR2 FQDESV (reference sequence). The CDR3 has 16 residues. CDR3: CASSPIFGGTSDTQYF. In DNA, the CDR3 is TGTGCCAGCAGCCCGATTTTCGGAGGGACCTCAGATACGCAGTATTTT.

Comment on this clone: Being one base from a much bigger clone, this may be a read error. This CDR3 is also generated by other DNA sequences in the sample. The V gene is TRBV5-1, the J gene TRBJ2-7; 7 bases line up with TRBD1. CDR3 length equals 12 residues. V lost 2 bases and J lost 4; bases outside the gene matches: 0. Germline V lookup: CDR1 SGHRS, CDR2 YFSETQ. CDR3 residues: CASSLQGYEQYF. The CDR3 nucleotides are TGCGCCAGCAGCTTACAGGGGTACGAGCAGTACTTC.

The chain recombines TRBV27 with TRBJ1-1, with 10 bases identical to TRBD1. CDR3 size: 13 residues. The germline V gene encodes CDR1 MNHEY and CDR2 SMNVEV (reference sequence). With 2 bases clipped from V and 11 bases from J, the junction kept 5 bases outside the gene matches. The CDR3 bases are TGTGCCAGCAGTTTACCTGACAGGGGGCCGGCTTTCTTT. Its translation: CASSLPDRGPAFF.

The V call is TRBV5-1, the J call TRBJ2-7, with a tentative D call TRBD1 (6 bases). Between the trimmed V and J ends, which lost 1 base and 5 bases, there was a span of 25 bases. CDR1 and CDR2 from the germline V gene are SGHRS and YFSETQ. This CDR3 is 18 amino acids long. In DNA form, the CDR3 reads TGCGCCAGCAGCTTGACCATTGGACAGACCTTTAGACCCAACGAGCAGTACTTC. As protein: CASSLTIGQTFRPNEQYF. Full variable domain (rest looked up from reference TRBV5-1 and TRBJ2-7): KAGVTQTPRYLIKTRGQQVTLSCSPISGHRSVSWYQQTPGQGLQFLFEYFSETQRNKGNFPGRFSGRQFSNSRSEMNVSTLELGDSALYLCASSLTIGQTFRPNEQYFGPGTRLTVT.

This clone appeared a single time. A read error may be the cause here, since a much bigger clone is one base away. V usage is TRBV7-2 and J usage is TRBJ1-3; D is perhaps TRBD1 (6 bases). With 3 bases removed from V and 2 bases from J, the gap between germline ends came to 8 bases. CDR3 size: 14 residues. CDR1 and CDR2 from the germline V gene are SGHTA and FQGNSA. The CDR3 region has the DNA TGTGCCAGCAGCTTGTCAGGGGCTGGAAACACCATATATTTT. Translated, it gives CASSLSGAGNTIYF.

This sequence joins TRBV2 and TRBJ2-3; D uncertain. Per the germline V gene, CDR1 is SNHLY and CDR2 is FYNNEI. This CDR3 has 14 amino acids. V dropped 8 bases and J dropped 0 bases, with 12 bases sitting between them. CDR3 nucleotide sequence: TGTGCCAGCCTGAGGTCTCAAAGCACAGATACGCAGTATTTT. This gives the protein CASLRSQSTDTQYF. Filled out from reference TRBV2 and TRBJ2-3, the complete variable domain reads EPEVTQTPSHQVTQMGQEVILRCVPISNHLYFYWYRQILGQKVEFLVSFYNNEISEKSEIFDDQFSVERPDGSNFTLKIRSTKLEDSAMYFCASLRSQSTDTQYFGPGTRLTVL.

With respect to this clone: A far larger clone is off by one base, so a read error is likely. The CDR3 does not end in the conserved phenylalanine or tryptophan, so this is likely a read error. The rearrangement links TRBV10-3 to TRBJ1-5; 8 bases agree with TRBD1. CDR3 length: 16 amino acids. Germline V CDR1 and CDR2: ENHRY, SYGVKD. V was clipped by 0 bases and J by 2 bases; unmatched bases: 3. The CDR3 is CAISESPGQGNQPQHI. The CDR3 DNA is TGTGCCATCAGTGAGTCGCCGGGACAGGGCAATCAGCCCCAGCATATT.

There are a few counts of this clone. This rearrangement joins TRBV7-9 to TRBJ1-5; no clear D. This CDR3 spans 12 amino acids. Germline CDR1 reads SEHNR; CDR2 reads FQNEAQ (reference sequence). The V and J ends lost 2 bases and 8 bases respectively, with 7 bases between them. CDR3 residues: CASSLSREPQHF. The CDR3, as DNA: TGTGCCAGCAGCTTATCGAGGGAGCCCCAGCATTTT. The full variable domain, completed using reference TRBV7-9 and TRBJ1-5, is DTGVSQNPRHKITKRGQNVTFRCDPISEHNRLYWYRQTLGQGPEFLTYFQNEAQLEKSRLLSDRFSAERPKGSFSTLEIQRTEQGDSAMYLCASSLSREPQHFGDGTRLSIL.

This clone was seen a single time. The V gene is TRBV7-9, the J gene TRBJ1-5; D ambiguous. Germline assignment: CDR1 SEHNR and CDR2 FQNEAQ (reference sequence). This CDR3 is 14 amino acids long. The ends were cut back, 5 bases at V and 0 bases at J, with 8 bases in the middle. The CDR3 nucleotides are TGTGCCAGCAGCCAACCCAATAGCAATCAGCCCCAGCATTTT. Translation gives CASSQPNSNQPQHF.

The rearrangement links TRBV27 to TRBJ1-2; D gene unclear. The V gene's germline CDR1 is MNHEY and CDR2 SMNVEV (reference sequence). The CDR3 covers 13 residues. V lost 7 bases, J lost 5 bases, and 14 bases lay in between. The CDR3 sequence: CASTSSGVYGYTF. For the CDR3, the DNA is TGTGCCAGCACCTCCTCTGGGGTATATGGCTACACCTTC.

This clone showed up just a few times. The rearrangement uses TRBV5-8 and TRBJ2-7; the D gene is possibly TRBD2 (7 bases). The CDR3 covers 11 residues. Germline-derived CDR1 and CDR2 are SGHTS and YDEGEE. Trimming took off 2 bases at V and 9 bases at J, with 9 bases between the two ends. DNA for the CDR3: TGTGCCAGCAGCTTCGGGGGGCCGCAGTACTTC. This gives the protein CASSFGGPQYF.

The rearrangement links TRBV5-1 to TRBJ1-4; D is unclear. The germline gives CDR1 SGHRS, CDR2 YFSETQ. The CDR3 runs to 14 residues. The V end was cut by 2 bases, the J end by 4 bases, with 9 bases between. The CDR3 region has the DNA TGCGCCAGCAGCTTATGGAGCCTTAATGAAAAACTGTTTTTT. It codes for CASSLWSLNEKLFF.

The chain combines TRBV14 with TRBJ2-3; D is uncertain. The CDR3 has 13 residues. Germline values: CDR1 SGHDN, CDR2 FVKESK. The V end was cut by 4 bases, the J end by 7 bases, with 12 bases between. In nucleotides, the CDR3 is TGTGCCAGCAGCCCAAATTCCGGTCATACGCAGTATTTT. Its translation is CASSPNSGHTQYF.

A word on this clone: Other DNA sequences in the sample encode the same CDR3. The V gene is TRBV4-1, the J gene TRBJ2-7; 11 bases match TRBD2. Trimming took 3 bases from V and 3 from J; bases not matched to a gene: 4. This CDR3 region has 15 residues. The germline gives CDR1 MGHRA, CDR2 YSYEKL. The CDR3 sequence: CASSQVLAGVYEQYF. Here the CDR3 DNA reads TGCGCCAGCAGCCAGGTACTAGCGGGAGTCTACGAGCAGTACTTC.

The chain employs TRBV5-4 and TRBJ2-7; D gene unclear. This CDR3 has 13 amino acids. CDR1 and CDR2 from the germline V gene are SGHNT and YYREEE (reference sequence). V was cut by 0 bases and J by 6 bases, with 10 bases left in between. CDR3 in amino acids: CASSLGHKGEQYF. The CDR3 DNA sequence: TGTGCCAGCAGCTTGGGTCACAAGGGCGAGCAGTACTTC.

This clone was picked up one time. The chain is built from TRBV2 and TRBJ1-5; weak D call: TRBD1 (5 bases). This CDR3 is 14 amino acids long. Germline values: CDR1 SNHLY, CDR2 FYNNEI. V lost 7 bases and J 1 base, leaving 11 bases between the germline ends. The DNA of the CDR3 is TGTGCCAGCACGCAGGGTGTCAGCAATCAGCCCCAGCATTTT. It codes for CASTQGVSNQPQHF.

The V call is TRBV2, the J call TRBJ1-1; D gene uncertain. CDR3 length equals 15 residues. V shed 3 bases and J shed 4 bases, with 15 bases lying between them. From germline, CDR1 is SNHLY and CDR2 FYNNEI. CDR3 in DNA: TGTGCCAGCAGTGACGTGGCTGAAGTGATCACTGAAGCTTTCTTT. This codes for CASSDVAEVITEAFF.

The gene calls are TRBV19 and TRBJ1-1; TRBD1 is a possible D gene (5 bases). V was trimmed by 3 bases and J by 4 bases, leaving 12 bases between them. The CDR3 is made up of 14 amino acids. Germline V gene sequence: CDR1 LNHDA, CDR2 SQIVND (reference sequence). The CDR3 region has the DNA TGTGCCAGTAGTATTGCGGCGAGGGGCACTGAAGCTTTCTTT. This sequence encodes CASSIAARGTEAFF.

This clone was observed a few times. The V gene is TRBV5-6, the J gene TRBJ2-3, with 14 nucleotides matching TRBD2. Germline CDR1 reads SGHDT; CDR2 reads YYEEEE. The CDR3 has 17 amino acids. V was clipped by 3 bases and J by 1 base; unmatched bases: 4. The DNA for the CDR3 is TGTGCCAGCAGCTCGACTAGCGGGAGGGCCGGCACAGATACGCAGTATTTT. Protein sequence: CASSSTSGRAGTDTQYF.

The chain has TRBV5-6 and TRBJ2-3, with D perhaps matching TRBD1 (6 bases). Trimming left V 3 bases short and J 0 bases short, with 14 bases between. Germline V gene data show CDR1 as SGHDT and CDR2 as YYEEEE. CDR3 length: 16 residues. This CDR3 reads CASSYAGERSTDTQYF. CDR3 DNA: TGTGCCAGCAGCTACGCAGGGGAGAGGAGCACAGATACGCAGTATTTT.

Written as DNA, the CDR3 is TGTGCCAGCAGCCAAGGAGTAGGACTAGCGGGAGTGGGCTACGAGCAGTACTTC. Its protein is CASSQGVGLAGVGYEQYF. The chain carries TRBV4-2 and TRBJ2-7, with TRBD2 matching over 13 bases. The CDR3 loop spans 18 amino acids. J was trimmed by 3 bases and V by 1 base; bases with no gene match: 9. Germline V gives CDR1 LGHNA, CDR2 YNFKEQ.

V is TRBV2 and J is TRBJ2-7; D may correspond to TRBD1 or TRBD2 (6 bases each). The CDR3 extends over 15 amino acids. Germline CDR1 reads SNHLY; CDR2 reads FYNNEI. V was clipped by 4 bases and J by 6 bases, with 19 bases between them. This CDR3 is CASSGGAPRGAEQYF. The CDR3 DNA reads as TGTGCCAGCAGTGGGGGGGCCCCCCGGGGCGCCGAGCAGTACTTC.

This clone was seen many times. The V gene is TRBV7-3, the J gene TRBJ1-2; the D is unclear. V was cut by 0 bases and J by 8 bases, with 10 bases left in between. CDR1 is SGHTA, CDR2 FQGTGA, per germline. The CDR3 has 13 amino acids. CDR3 DNA sequence: TGTGCCAGCAGCTTAACGGGGTTCTCCGGCTACACCTTC. Residues: CASSLTGFSGYTF. The full variable domain, in which reference TRBV7-3 and TRBJ1-2 provide the parts outside the CDR3, is GAGVSQTPSNKVTEKGKYVELRCDPISGHTALYWYRQSLGQGPEFLIYFQGTGAADDSGLPNDRFFAVRPEGSVSTLKIQRTERGDSAVYLCASSLTGFSGYTFGSGTRLTVV.